The clone carrying this T cell receptor beta chain was seen at least ten times. No antigen is known for it. Looked up from germline, CDR1 is ENHRY and CDR2 is SYGVKD. The V segment lost 6 bases and the J segment 3 bases; nucleotides outside the gene matches: 5. The CDR3 consists of 16 residues. The time point here: sample taken at primary tumor resection. No cells were sorted before sequencing. The whole RNA sequenced was extracted from tumor, nontumor lung or frozen PBMC. This sample stems from a study of spatial heterogeneity in lung cancer. Study-level findings and limits: Whereas they appeared in blood less at follow-up, ubiquitous expanded tumor TCRs appeared there more at resection.

Each TCR cDNA molecule bore a unique molecular identifier. TCRdb re-analysed the 5' RACE reads in MiXCR, keeping a single row per CDR3 protein. The sample shows 15,000 or so distinct CDR3 sequences, about a tenth of them seen only once. The specimen comprised PBMCs, sampled at surgery. The chain employs TRBV10-3 and TRBJ2-3, with TRBD2 identical over 14 bases. This TCR came from a female donor with early-stage non-small cell lung cancer. DNA for the CDR3: TGTGCCATCAGCGGGACTAGCGGGGGCATAACAGATACGCAGTATTTT. Protein: CAISGTSGGITDTQYF.